The 15 T cell receptor beta chains listed next were all sequenced from one sample in a study of CD8 T cells in Susac syndrome. Random hexamers were used to reverse transcribe the RNA input (about 0.45 to 1 ug). One entry per CDR3 protein results from TCRdb running MiXCR on the immunoSEQ multiplex PCR reads. The repertoire holds tens of thousands of distinct CDR3 sequences, with around 94% as singletons. The source material was CD8+ T cells from PBMCs. These receptor sequences come from a human donor with Susac syndrome.

The DNA for the CDR3 is TGTGCCAGCAGTATAGCGGGGAGAACGGAGCAGTACTTC. Translating gives CASSIAGRTEQYF. V is TRBV6-5 and J is TRBJ2-7, with 8 nucleotides matching TRBD2. Germline V gene data show CDR1 as MNHEY and CDR2 as SVGAGI. CDR3 size: 13 residues. J gave up 7 bases and V 5 bases, and 7 bases lay outside the gene matches.

The chain has TRBV2 and TRBJ2-7; D remains ambiguous. Trimming shortened V by 5 bases and J by 9 bases, and 2 bases separated the two germline ends. The CDR3 is 8 amino acids. Germline CDR1 is SNHLY and CDR2 is FYNNEI. CDR3 nucleotides: TGTGCCAGCAGTCCGCAGTACTTC. Protein: CASSPQYF.

This rearrangement joins TRBV4-2 to TRBJ2-7; 10 positions agree with TRBD2. The CDR3 length is 16 residues. V lost 0 bases and J lost 7; bases outside the gene matches: 9. Germline assignment: CDR1 LGHNA and CDR2 YNFKEQ. The CDR3 reads CASSQDLASGSKEQYF. The CDR3 DNA follows: TGTGCCAGCAGCCAAGATCTAGCTAGCGGGAGTAAAGAGCAGTACTTC.

The rearrangement joins TRBV4-3 to TRBJ2-1; TRBD2 matches at 10 bases. J was trimmed by 4 bases and V by 0 bases; bases with no gene match: 6. The CDR3 length is 17 residues. The germline V gene has CDR1 LGHNA and CDR2 YSLEER. The CDR3 DNA reads as TGCGCCAGCAGCCAAGACGAAGCGGGAGGGTTTTACAATGAGCAGTTCTTC. Translation: CASSQDEAGGFYNEQFF.

The chain is built from TRBV29-1 and TRBJ1-1; possibly TRBD1 for D (6 bases). Per the germline V gene, CDR1 is SQVTM and CDR2 is ANQGSEA. Trimming shortened V by 1 base and J by 3 bases, and 18 bases separated the two germline ends. The CDR3 totals 16 residues. The CDR3 sequence: CSVEGGGGRRDTEAFF. The CDR3 coding sequence is TGCAGCGTTGAAGGGGGGGGCGGCAGGAGAGACACTGAAGCTTTCTTT. Full variable domain (missing parts from reference TRBV29-1 and TRBJ1-1): SAVISQKPSRDICQRGTSLTIQCQVDSQVTMMFWYRQQPGQSLTLIATANQGSEATYESGFVIDKFPISRPNLTFSTLTVSNMSPEDSSIYLCSVEGGGGRRDTEAFFGQGTRLTVV.

This sequence joins TRBV30 and TRBJ2-1; TRBD2 aligns across 8 bases. CDR3 length: 15 residues. V trimming: 0 bases; J trimming: 3 bases; junction bases outside the gene matches: 4. From germline, CDR1 is GTSNPN and CDR2 SVGIG (reference sequence). The CDR3 loop reads CAWSVKREFYNEQFF. DNA of the CDR3: TGTGCCTGGAGTGTAAAGCGGGAGTTCTACAATGAGCAGTTCTTC.

This clonotype was counted between two and nine times. V usage is TRBV13 and J usage is TRBJ2-5; 8 bases map to TRBD2. Germline-derived CDR1 and CDR2 are PRHDT and FYEKMQ (reference sequence). Trimming took 4 bases from V and 4 from J; bases not matched to a gene: 5. The CDR3 covers 14 residues. The CDR3 region is CASSSRLARETQYF. The CDR3 DNA reads as TGTGCCAGCAGCTCCAGACTAGCGAGAGAGACCCAGTACTTC.

This clonotype was seen a single time. This chain connects TRBV4-1 to TRBJ1-2, with D unclear. Germline CDR1 and CDR2: MGHRA and YSYEKL. The ends were cut back, 4 bases at V and 1 base at J, with 13 bases in the middle. The CDR3 covers 15 residues. CDR3 protein: CASSLVAGLNYGYTF. Written as DNA, the CDR3 is TGCGCCAGCAGCCTGGTAGCCGGACTTAACTATGGCTACACCTTC.

The rearrangement uses TRBV27 and TRBJ2-1; D is unresolved. Germline CDR1 MNHEY, CDR2 SMNVEV (reference sequence). V was pared by 7 bases and J by 3 bases, with 4 bases between. This CDR3 region has 11 residues. The chain's CDR3 is CASKGYNEQFF. The CDR3 DNA follows: TGTGCCAGCAAGGGCTACAATGAGCAGTTCTTC.

V is TRBV15 and J is TRBJ2-7; D unclear. CDR1 and CDR2 from the germline V gene are LNHNV and YYDKDF (reference sequence). The CDR3 is 13 amino acids. Trimming cost V 5 bases and J 0 bases, with 8 bases left between them. CDR3 bases: TGTGCCACCAGCCCCCTCAGCTCCTACGAGCAGTACTTC. Translating gives CATSPLSSYEQYF.

The chain recombines TRBV30 with TRBJ2-7; D gene uncertain. From germline, CDR1 is GTSNPN and CDR2 SVGIG (reference sequence). There are 14 residues in the CDR3. V lost 1 base to trimming and J lost 5 bases, with 15 bases between them. CDR3 DNA sequence: TGTGCCTGGAGTGCCGACCCATTCATAAACGAGCAGTACTTC. Translating gives CAWSADPFINEQYF.

The genes are TRBV10-3 and TRBJ2-5; TRBD1 agrees at 9 bases. The germline V gene encodes CDR1 ENHRY and CDR2 SYGVKD. Germline trimming cut 7 bases from V and 5 bases from J; bases unmatched to any gene: 8. The CDR3 has 14 residues. CDR3 in amino acids: CAIKDRGERETQYF. CDR3 coding DNA: TGTGCCATCAAAGACAGGGGGGAAAGGGAGACCCAGTACTTC.

The chain joins TRBV7-9 to TRBJ2-3; no clear D gene. Germline loops: CDR1 SEHNR, CDR2 FQNEAQ (reference sequence). Trimming pared 2 bases from V and 14 bases from J, leaving 11 bases between. The CDR3 extends over 11 amino acids. The CDR3 here is CASSLNQGPYF. The CDR3 DNA sequence: TGTGCCAGCAGCTTAAATCAAGGGCCGTATTTT.

This clonotype was found a few times. This chain links TRBV28 with TRBJ2-7; 8 bases match TRBD2. The CDR3 is 15 amino acids. The germline CDR1 and CDR2 sequences are MDHEN and SYDVKM. J gave up 0 bases and V 5 bases, and 6 bases lay outside the gene matches. The DNA of the CDR3 is TGTGCCAGCAGTCCTCTAGCGGGTTCCTCCTACGAGCAGTACTTC. Protein sequence: CASSPLAGSSYEQYF.

V is TRBV3-1 and J is TRBJ2-1, with 7 bases lining up with TRBD2. Germline V gene data show CDR1 as LGHDT and CDR2 as YNNKEL (reference sequence). V shed 0 bases, J shed 7 bases, and the junction held 6 bases outside the gene matches. This CDR3 has 15 amino acids. In nucleotides, the CDR3 is TGTGCCAGCAGCCAAGAGAGGGACTACATGAATGAGCAGTTCTTC. Amino acid sequence: CASSQERDYMNEQFF.